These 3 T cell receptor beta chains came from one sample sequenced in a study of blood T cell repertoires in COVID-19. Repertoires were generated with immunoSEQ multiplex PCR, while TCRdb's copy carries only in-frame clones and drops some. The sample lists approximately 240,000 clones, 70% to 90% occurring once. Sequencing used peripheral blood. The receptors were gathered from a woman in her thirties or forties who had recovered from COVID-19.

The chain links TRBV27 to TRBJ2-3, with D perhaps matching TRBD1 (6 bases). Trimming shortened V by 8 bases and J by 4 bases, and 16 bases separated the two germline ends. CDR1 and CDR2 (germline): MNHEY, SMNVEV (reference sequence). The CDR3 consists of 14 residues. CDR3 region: CASSRWSGADTQYF. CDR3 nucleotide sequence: TGTGCCAGCTCCCGATGGTCAGGGGCAGATACGCAGTATTTT.

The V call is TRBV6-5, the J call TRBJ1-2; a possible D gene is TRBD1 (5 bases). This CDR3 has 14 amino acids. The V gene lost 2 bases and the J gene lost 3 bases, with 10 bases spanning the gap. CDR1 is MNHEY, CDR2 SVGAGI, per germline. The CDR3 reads CASSYHDRDYGYTF. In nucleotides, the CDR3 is TGTGCCAGCAGTTACCACGACAGAGACTATGGCTACACCTTC.

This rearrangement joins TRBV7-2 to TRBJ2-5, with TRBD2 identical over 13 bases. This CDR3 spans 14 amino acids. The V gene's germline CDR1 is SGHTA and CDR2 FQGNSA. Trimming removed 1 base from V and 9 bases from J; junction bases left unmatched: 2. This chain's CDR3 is CASSLDGTSGAQYF. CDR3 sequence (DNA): TGTGCCAGCAGCTTAGACGGGACTAGCGGGGCCCAGTACTTC.